This T cell receptor beta chain comes out of a study of blood T cells in healthy people across ages. Healthy Russian Caucasian donors spanned ages about 6 to 95 years. Donors gave ten milliliters of peripheral blood apiece. A second PCR, run for about 6 to 12 cycles, used a sample-barcoded 5' primer plus a J-beta primer mix. A single record per CDR3 protein comes from TCRdb applying MiXCR to the 5' RACE reads. The sample holds more than 1,000,000 distinct CDR3 sequences, 20% to 25% seen once. V dropped 2 bases and J dropped 0 bases, with 17 bases sitting between them. Germline assignment: CDR1 SGHTS and CDR2 YDEGEE. The CDR3 sequence is 17 residues long. These data were also filed under a second study, of T cells of mothers and their children. That report notes: Donors comprised three healthy Caucasian mothers plus their six children.

The V call is TRBV5-8, the J call TRBJ1-1, with D possibly matching TRBD1 (5 bases). The source of this sequence is a girl aged 2-10 years in good health. Sequenced sample: blood. CDR3 nucleotides: TGTGCCAGCAGCTTTATAGGTGGGGACCTTATGAACACTGAAGCTTTCTTT. Protein product: CASSFIGGDLMNTEAFF.